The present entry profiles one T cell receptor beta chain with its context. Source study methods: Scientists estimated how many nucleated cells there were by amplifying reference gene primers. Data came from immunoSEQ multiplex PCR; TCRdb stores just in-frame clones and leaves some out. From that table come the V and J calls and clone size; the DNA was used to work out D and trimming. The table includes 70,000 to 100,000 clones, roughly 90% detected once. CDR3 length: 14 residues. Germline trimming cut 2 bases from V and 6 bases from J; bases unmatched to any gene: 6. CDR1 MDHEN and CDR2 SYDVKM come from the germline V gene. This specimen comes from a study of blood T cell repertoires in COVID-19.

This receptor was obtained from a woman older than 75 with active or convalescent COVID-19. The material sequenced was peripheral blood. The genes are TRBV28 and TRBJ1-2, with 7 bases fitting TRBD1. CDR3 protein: CASSLGRGRDGYTF. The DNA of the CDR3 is TGTGCCAGCAGTTTAGGAAGGGGGCGGGATGGCTACACCTTC.